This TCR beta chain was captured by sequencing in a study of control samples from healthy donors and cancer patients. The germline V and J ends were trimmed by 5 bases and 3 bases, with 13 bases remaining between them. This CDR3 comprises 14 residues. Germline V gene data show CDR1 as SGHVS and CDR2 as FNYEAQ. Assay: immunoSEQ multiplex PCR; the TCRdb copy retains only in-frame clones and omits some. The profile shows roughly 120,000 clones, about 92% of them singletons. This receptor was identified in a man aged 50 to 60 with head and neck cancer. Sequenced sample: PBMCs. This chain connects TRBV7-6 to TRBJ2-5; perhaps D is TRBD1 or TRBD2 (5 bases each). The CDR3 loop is CASSPRVGEETQYF. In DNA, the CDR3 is TGTGCCAGCAGCCCCCGGGTGGGGGAAGAGACCCAGTACTTC. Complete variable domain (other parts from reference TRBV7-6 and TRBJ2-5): GAGVSQSPRYKVTKRGQDVALRCDPISGHVSLYWYRQALGQGPEFLTYFNYEAQQDKSGLPNDRFSAERPEGSISTLTIQRTEQRDSAMYRCASSPRVGEETQYFGPGTRLLVL.